The rows below give T cell receptor beta chains drawn from one sample of a study of T cells after yellow fever vaccination. MiXCR was run by TCRdb on the 5' RACE reads, yielding one entry per CDR3 protein. The sample yields fewer than 400,000 distinct CDR3 sequences, approximately 12% seen once. Sequenced here: CD4+ T cells sorted from PBMCs, sampled 45 days after the yellow fever booster vaccination. The receptors originated from a man between 18 and 29 years old who received the YFV17D yellow fever vaccine. Each CDR3 is given with its conserved first and last residue. The D gene is left open where the match is weak. Part of the rows lack a size; the others show once, few, many or a class for expanded clones.

v_gene	len	abundance	d_gene	j_gene	CDR3aa	CDR3nt
TRBV7-8	16	many	.	TRBJ1-5	CASSLSRIYSNQPQHF	TGTGCCAGCAGCTTATCCAGAATTTATAGCAATCAGCCCCAGCATTTT
TRBV29-1	14	few	.	TRBJ1-2	CSVEEGSLRYGYTF	TGCAGCGTTGAGGAGGGCAGTCTGCGCTATGGCTACACCTTC
TRBV5-1	15	few	TRBD1	TRBJ1-5	CASSLEGDRDQPQHF	TGCGCCAGCAGCTTGGAGGGGGACAGAGATCAGCCCCAGCATTTT
TRBV6-5	15	few	.	TRBJ1-4	CASSYGGATNEKLFF	TGTGCCAGCAGTTATGGGGGTGCAACTAATGAAAAACTGTTTTTT
TRBV9	14	.	.	TRBJ1-1	CASSLGGSSTEAFF	TGTGCCAGCAGCCTGGGGGGTTCGAGCACTGAAGCTTTCTTT
TRBV7-2	14	many	.	TRBJ2-3	CASSLVGGADTQYF	TGTGCCAGCAGCTTAGTCGGCGGGGCGGATACGCAGTATTTT
TRBV3-1	11	.	.	TRBJ1-4	CASSREEKLFF	TGTGCCAGCAGCAGGGAAGAAAAACTGTTTTTT
TRBV18	17	few	.	TRBJ1-6	CASSPKYRADYNSPLHF	TGTGCCAGCTCACCAAAATACCGGGCCGATTATAATTCACCCCTCCACTTT
TRBV7-2	16	.	.	TRBJ2-1	CASSPSPGGLGNEQFF	TGTGCCAGCAGCCCCTCCCCGGGGGGCCTGGGCAATGAGCAGTTCTTC
TRBV7-2	15	.	TRBD1	TRBJ2-1	CASSQRGRTQGEQFF	TGTGCCAGCAGTCAGAGAGGACGCACACAGGGGGAGCAGTTCTTC
TRBV5-5	19	few	TRBD2	TRBJ2-1	CASSPGRAGLSISYNEQFF	TGTGCCAGCAGCCCTGGGCGAGCGGGGCTGTCTATCTCCTACAATGAGCAGTTCTTC
TRBV20-1	12	few	.	TRBJ1-5	CSARGGYQPQHF	TGCAGTGCTAGAGGGGGTTATCAGCCCCAGCATTTT
TRBV7-9	15	.	TRBD2	TRBJ2-3	CASSEAAGGQDTQYF	TGTGCCAGCAGTGAAGCGGCGGGGGGCCAGGATACGCAGTATTTT
TRBV4-2	15	.	TRBD1	TRBJ2-3	CASSQPTGGADTQYF	TGTGCCAGCAGCCAACCGACAGGGGGCGCAGATACGCAGTATTTT
TRBV6-1	12	.	TRBD1	TRBJ1-2	CASWTGGYGYTF	TGTGCCAGCTGGACAGGGGGCTATGGCTACACCTTC
TRBV6-5	13	.	.	TRBJ1-2	CASNPGGLGGYTF	TGTGCCAGCAACCCGGGGGGGTTGGGTGGCTACACCTTC
TRBV12-3/TRBV12-4	13	few	.	TRBJ2-1	CASSLEARGEQFF	TGTGCCAGCAGTCTAGAGGCGAGGGGTGAGCAGTTCTTC
TRBV4-1	15	.	.	TRBJ2-7	CASSPGHGASYEQYF	TGCGCCAGCAGCCCCGGACATGGGGCCTCCTACGAGCAGTACTTC
TRBV5-8	19	.	.	TRBJ1-4	CASSAIPWGLATPNEKLFF	TGTGCCAGCAGCGCCATACCCTGGGGCCTGGCTACTCCTAATGAAAAACTGTTTTTT
TRBV4-1	16	many	.	TRBJ1-4	CASSHRLDMANEKLFF	TGCGCCAGCAGCCATCGCTTAGACATGGCGAATGAAAAACTGTTTTTT
TRBV2	12	few	.	TRBJ2-5	CASGEYQETQYF	TGTGCCTCCGGGGAGTACCAAGAGACCCAGTACTTC
TRBV12-3/TRBV12-4	12	.	.	TRBJ1-1	CASGGGHTEAFF	TGTGCCAGTGGGGGAGGGCACACTGAAGCTTTCTTT
TRBV6-1	15	.	TRBD2	TRBJ2-1	CASNRLAGGQNEQFF	TGTGCCAGCAACCGACTAGCGGGGGGGCAAAATGAGCAGTTCTTC
TRBV12-3/TRBV12-4	15	.	.	TRBJ1-3	CASSLGQNSGNTIYF	TGTGCCAGCAGTTTAGGGCAGAACTCTGGAAACACCATATATTTT
TRBV28	14	few	.	TRBJ1-5	CASRPGHSNQPQHF	TGTGCCAGCAGGCCGGGACATAGTAATCAGCCCCAGCATTTT
TRBV12-3/TRBV12-4	14	few	.	TRBJ2-7	CASTLQTAGYEQYF	TGTGCCAGCACTCTTCAGACAGCTGGCTACGAGCAGTACTTC
TRBV7-3	16	.	TRBD2	TRBJ2-2	CASSLWPAGGPGELFF	TGTGCCAGCAGCTTATGGCCAGCGGGGGGGCCCGGGGAGCTGTTTTTT
TRBV7-2	13	.	.	TRBJ2-3	CASSTRAPDTQYF	TGTGCCAGCAGCACCCGGGCCCCAGATACGCAGTATTTT
TRBV20-1	13	.	.	TRBJ2-7	CSASRQGVYEQYF	TGCAGTGCTAGTCGGCAGGGAGTCTACGAGCAGTACTTC
TRBV5-1	14	.	.	TRBJ2-1	CASSSGTQGNEQFF	TGCGCCAGCAGCTCCGGGACCCAGGGCAATGAGCAGTTCTTC
TRBV6-5	14	many	.	TRBJ2-3	CASSYSDNTDTQYF	TGTGCCAGCAGTTACTCGGACAACACAGATACGCAGTATTTT
TRBV20-1	13	.	.	TRBJ1-5	CSASSGYDQPQHF	TGCAGTGCTAGTTCAGGGTACGATCAGCCCCAGCATTTT
TRBV12-3/TRBV12-4	19	.	TRBD1	TRBJ1-1	CASSSQPRGLRTMNTEAFF	TGTGCCAGCAGTTCACAACCTAGGGGGCTCCGGACTATGAACACTGAAGCTTTCTTT
TRBV6-5	19	few	.	TRBJ2-6	CASNKAAPLSLSGANVLTF	TGTGCCAGCAACAAGGCTGCTCCTCTTTCTCTCTCTGGGGCCAACGTCCTGACTTTC
TRBV29-1	13	.	.	TRBJ2-2	CSGGTQNTGELFF	TGCAGCGGGGGGACACAGAACACCGGGGAGCTGTTTTTT
TRBV15	14	.	TRBD1	TRBJ2-7	CATSIRTGGYEQYF	TGTGCCACCAGCATCCGGACAGGGGGATACGAGCAGTACTTC
TRBV4-1	15	few	.	TRBJ1-2	CASSQGWASTYGYTF	TGCGCCAGCAGCCAAGGGTGGGCAAGTACATATGGCTACACCTTC
TRBV3-1	14	.	.	TRBJ2-5	CASSQESRAETQYF	TGTGCCAGCAGCCAAGAGAGTCGGGCAGAGACCCAGTACTTC
TRBV20-1	13	few	.	TRBJ2-7	CSARPIDSYEQYF	TGCAGTGCTAGGCCGATTGACTCCTACGAGCAGTACTTC
TRBV5-1	15	.	.	TRBJ1-1	CASSLASGGGTEAFF	TGCGCCAGCAGCTTGGCTTCGGGGGGCGGCACTGAAGCTTTCTTT
TRBV11-2	14	.	.	TRBJ2-3	CASSFQGGPDTQYF	TGTGCCAGCAGCTTCCAGGGTGGGCCAGATACGCAGTATTTT
TRBV27	17	few	TRBD2	TRBJ2-3	CASSLSRTSGGFHTQYF	TGTGCCAGCAGTTTATCGCGGACTAGCGGGGGGTTTCATACGCAGTATTTT
TRBV7-7	13	many	.	TRBJ2-1	CASSTGLLREQFF	TGTGCCAGCAGCACCGGACTGCTCAGGGAGCAGTTCTTC
TRBV12-3/TRBV12-4	18	.	TRBD2	TRBJ2-3	CASSLGTSGGAMTDTQYF	TGTGCCAGCAGCCTGGGGACTAGCGGGGGGGCCATGACAGATACGCAGTATTTT
TRBV23-1	18	.	.	TRBJ2-1	CASSQSMQSRPSYNEQFF	TGCGCCAGCAGTCAATCGATGCAGAGTAGACCTTCCTACAATGAGCAGTTCTTC
TRBV20-1	14	many	.	TRBJ1-3	CSAAEGLTGNTIYF	TGCAGTGCCGCCGAGGGGCTTACTGGAAACACCATATATTTT
TRBV28	14	few	.	TRBJ2-5	CASSSYTRGGSQYF	TGTGCCAGCAGTTCCTATACTCGAGGGGGAAGCCAGTACTTC
TRBV3-1	15	many	.	TRBJ1-6	CASSQNEGGGSPLHF	TGTGCCAGCAGCCAAAACGAAGGAGGAGGCTCACCCCTCCACTTT
TRBV6-2/TRBV6-3	13	few	.	TRBJ1-5	CASAPDGNQPQHF	TGTGCCAGTGCTCCGGACGGGAATCAGCCCCAGCATTTT
TRBV4-3	13	.	.	TRBJ2-7	CASSHLRADEQYF	TGCGCCAGCAGCCACCTCCGGGCCGACGAGCAGTACTTC
TRBV19	15	.	.	TRBJ2-6	CASMGRNSGANVLTF	TGTGCCAGTATGGGCAGGAACTCTGGGGCCAACGTCCTGACTTTC
TRBV6-6	16	.	TRBD1	TRBJ2-2	CASTSGQGIPHRELFF	TGTGCCAGCACCAGTGGACAGGGGATACCCCACCGGGAGCTGTTTTTT
TRBV4-1	17	few	.	TRBJ1-2	CASSQDYRRVLNYGYTF	TGCGCCAGCAGCCAAGATTACAGGCGAGTGTTGAACTATGGCTACACCTTC
TRBV5-1	13	.	.	TRBJ1-2	CASSLEPQAGYTF	TGCGCCAGCAGCTTGGAACCGCAGGCTGGCTACACCTTC